The rows below give T cell receptor beta chains drawn from one sample of a study of shared clonotypes between healthy human individuals. The protocol was immunoSEQ multiplex PCR, while the TCRdb copy is restricted to in-frame clones and leaves out a portion. The data contain about 2 million clones, about 95% of them singletons. The sample was naive CD8+ T cells sorted from blood. These receptors all stem from a man younger than 35 in good health. Each CDR3 is given with its conserved first and last residue. The D gene is left open where the match is weak.

cdr3_length: 14; v_call: TRBV5-4; d_call: TRBD1; j_call: TRBJ1-4; cdr3_aa: CASSRGGGGEKLFF; cdr3_nt: TGTGCCAGCAGCCGAGGGGGCGGAGGGGAAAAACTGTTTTTT
cdr3_length: 15; v_call: TRBV6-6; d_call: NA; j_call: TRBJ2-7; cdr3_aa: CASSYSGPGDYEQYF; cdr3_nt: TGTGCCAGCAGTTACTCGGGACCGGGAGACTACGAGCAGTACTTC
cdr3_length: 11; v_call: TRBV5-1; d_call: NA; j_call: TRBJ2-1; cdr3_aa: CASSSDNEQFF; cdr3_nt: TGCGCCAGCAGCTCGGACAATGAGCAGTTCTTC
cdr3_length: 15; v_call: TRBV4-1; d_call: TRBD2; j_call: TRBJ2-7; cdr3_aa: CASSPRAGVYSEQYF; cdr3_nt: TGCGCCAGCAGCCCACGGGCGGGAGTTTACAGCGAGCAGTACTTC
cdr3_length: 16; v_call: TRBV7-8; d_call: NA; j_call: TRBJ2-3; cdr3_aa: CASSLAEGGGTDTQYF; cdr3_nt: TGTGCCAGCAGCTTAGCGGAGGGCGGGGGCACAGATACGCAGTATTTT
cdr3_length: 15; v_call: TRBV5-6; d_call: TRBD2; j_call: TRBJ2-1; cdr3_aa: CASSLEGTSADEQFF; cdr3_nt: TGTGCCAGCAGCTTGGAAGGGACTAGCGCGGATGAGCAGTTCTTC
cdr3_length: 13; v_call: TRBV27; d_call: NA; j_call: TRBJ2-3; cdr3_aa: CASSLTVTDTQYF; cdr3_nt: TGTGCCAGCAGTTTAACAGTAACAGATACGCAGTATTTT
cdr3_length: 15; v_call: TRBV7-9; d_call: NA; j_call: TRBJ2-7; cdr3_aa: CASSRSGQGPLEQYF; cdr3_nt: TGTGCCAGCAGCCGTTCGGGGCAGGGGCCTCTCGAGCAGTACTTC
cdr3_length: 14; v_call: TRBV19; d_call: NA; j_call: TRBJ1-1; cdr3_aa: CASSAQVQNTEAFF; cdr3_nt: TGTGCCAGTAGTGCTCAGGTGCAGAACACTGAAGCTTTCTTT
cdr3_length: 17; v_call: TRBV7-9; d_call: NA; j_call: TRBJ2-3; cdr3_aa: CASSFGPQDISSDTQYF; cdr3_nt: TGTGCCAGCAGCTTTGGCCCACAGGATATTAGTTCAGATACGCAGTATTTT
cdr3_length: 14; v_call: TRBV6-5; d_call: NA; j_call: TRBJ2-2; cdr3_aa: CASSYSMGIGELFF; cdr3_nt: TGTGCCAGCAGTTACTCTATGGGGATCGGGGAGCTGTTTTTT
cdr3_length: 14; v_call: TRBV4-1; d_call: TRBD2; j_call: TRBJ2-1; cdr3_aa: CASSGGGALYEQFF; cdr3_nt: TGCGCCAGCAGCGGCGGGGGGGCCTTATATGAGCAGTTCTTC
cdr3_length: 13; v_call: TRBV9; d_call: NA; j_call: TRBJ1-1; cdr3_aa: CASSVEVTGEAFF; cdr3_nt: TGTGCCAGCAGCGTAGAAGTCACAGGGGAAGCTTTCTTT
cdr3_length: 16; v_call: TRBV6-5; d_call: NA; j_call: TRBJ2-7; cdr3_aa: CASSYSPEGPLHEQYF; cdr3_nt: TGTGCCAGCAGTTACTCTCCGGAGGGCCCCCTCCACGAGCAGTACTTC
cdr3_length: 15; v_call: TRBV21-1; d_call: NA; j_call: TRBJ2-7; cdr3_aa: CASRPGHLQTYEQYF; cdr3_nt: TGTGCCAGCAGACCGGGACATCTTCAAACCTACGAGCAGTACTTC
cdr3_length: 15; v_call: TRBV11-2; d_call: NA; j_call: TRBJ2-7; cdr3_aa: CASSLGGNVMYEQYF; cdr3_nt: TGTGCCAGCAGCTTAGGAGGGAACGTTATGTACGAGCAGTACTTC
cdr3_length: 16; v_call: TRBV7-9; d_call: TRBD1; j_call: TRBJ2-7; cdr3_aa: CASSFRAGTGDYEQYF; cdr3_nt: TGTGCCAGCAGCTTCCGCGCCGGGACAGGGGACTACGAGCAGTACTTC
cdr3_length: 17; v_call: TRBV7-9; d_call: TRBD2; j_call: TRBJ2-3; cdr3_aa: CASSPGTSGYLQDTQYF; cdr3_nt: TGTGCCAGCAGCCCCGGGACTAGCGGGTATCTCCAAGATACGCAGTATTTT
cdr3_length: 16; v_call: TRBV13; d_call: NA; j_call: TRBJ1-4; cdr3_aa: CASSLAPGPHNEKLFF; cdr3_nt: TGTGCCAGCAGCTTAGCTCCGGGACCGCATAATGAAAAACTGTTTTTT
cdr3_length: 14; v_call: TRBV13; d_call: NA; j_call: TRBJ2-7; cdr3_aa: CASSSATGGGEQYF; cdr3_nt: TGTGCCAGCAGCTCAGCGACAGGCGGGGGCGAGCAGTACTTC
cdr3_length: 14; v_call: TRBV30; d_call: TRBD1; j_call: TRBJ1-5; cdr3_aa: CAWSIGTGNQPQHF; cdr3_nt: TGTGCCTGGAGTATCGGGACAGGCAATCAGCCCCAGCATTTT
cdr3_length: 13; v_call: TRBV10-2; d_call: NA; j_call: TRBJ2-7; cdr3_aa: CASSSAVVYEQYF; cdr3_nt: TGCGCCAGCAGTTCCGCGGTGGTTTACGAGCAGTACTTC
cdr3_length: 15; v_call: TRBV7-2; d_call: NA; j_call: TRBJ2-7; cdr3_aa: CASTPSGDGYYEQYF; cdr3_nt: TGTGCCAGCACCCCGTCCGGGGACGGATACTACGAGCAGTACTTC
cdr3_length: 14; v_call: TRBV6-5; d_call: NA; j_call: TRBJ2-7; cdr3_aa: CASSYSGGGYEQYF; cdr3_nt: TGTGCCAGCAGTTACTCAGGAGGGGGCTACGAGCAGTACTTC
cdr3_length: 15; v_call: TRBV2; d_call: NA; j_call: TRBJ1-4; cdr3_aa: CASSESLGVGEKLFF; cdr3_nt: TGTGCCAGCAGTGAATCTTTGGGGGTTGGAGAAAAACTGTTTTTT
cdr3_length: 13; v_call: TRBV7-6; d_call: NA; j_call: TRBJ1-2; cdr3_aa: CASWGEGVDGYTF; cdr3_nt: TGTGCCAGCTGGGGCGAGGGGGTGGATGGCTACACCTTC
cdr3_length: 13; v_call: TRBV6-5; d_call: NA; j_call: TRBJ2-7; cdr3_aa: CASSYSALGEQYF; cdr3_nt: TGTGCCAGCAGTTACTCGGCCCTTGGGGAGCAGTACTTC
cdr3_length: 15; v_call: TRBV6-6; d_call: TRBD1; j_call: TRBJ1-4; cdr3_aa: CASSPTGVTNEKLFF; cdr3_nt: TGTGCCAGCAGCCCGACAGGGGTAACTAATGAAAAACTGTTTTTT
cdr3_length: 14; v_call: TRBV5-4; d_call: NA; j_call: TRBJ2-7; cdr3_aa: CASSSSEKTYEQYF; cdr3_nt: TGTGCCAGCAGCTCCTCAGAGAAGACCTACGAGCAGTACTTC
cdr3_length: 16; v_call: TRBV7-2; d_call: NA; j_call: TRBJ1-6; cdr3_aa: CASSLKGTGYNSPLHF; cdr3_nt: TGTGCCAGCAGCTTAAAGGGCACGGGTTATAATTCACCCCTCCACTTT
cdr3_length: 14; v_call: TRBV6-5; d_call: NA; j_call: TRBJ1-1; cdr3_aa: CASTPQGVNTEAFF; cdr3_nt: TGTGCCAGCACCCCACAGGGTGTCAACACTGAAGCTTTCTTT